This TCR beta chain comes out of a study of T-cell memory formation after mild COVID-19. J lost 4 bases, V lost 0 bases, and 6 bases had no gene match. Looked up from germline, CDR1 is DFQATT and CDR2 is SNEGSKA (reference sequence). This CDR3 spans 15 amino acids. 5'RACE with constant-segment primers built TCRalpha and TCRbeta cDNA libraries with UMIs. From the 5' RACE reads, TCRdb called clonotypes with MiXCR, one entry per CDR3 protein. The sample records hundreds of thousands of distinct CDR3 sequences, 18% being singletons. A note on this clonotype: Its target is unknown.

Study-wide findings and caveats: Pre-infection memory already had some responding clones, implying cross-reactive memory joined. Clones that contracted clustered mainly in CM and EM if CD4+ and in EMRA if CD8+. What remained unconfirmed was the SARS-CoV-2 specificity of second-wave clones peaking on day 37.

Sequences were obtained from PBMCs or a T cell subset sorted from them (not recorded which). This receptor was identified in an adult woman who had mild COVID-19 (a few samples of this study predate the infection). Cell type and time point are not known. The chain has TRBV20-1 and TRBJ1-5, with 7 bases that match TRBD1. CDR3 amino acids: CSAREDRVGNQPQHF. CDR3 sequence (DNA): TGCAGTGCTAGAGAAGACAGGGTAGGGAATCAGCCCCAGCATTTT.